This T cell receptor beta chain derives from a study of cytomegalovirus exposure and HLA in healthy donors. Trimming removed 7 bases at V and 5 bases at J, with 8 bases between. Germline V gene lookup returns CDR1 MNHNS and CDR2 SASEGT. CDR3 length: 12 amino acids. PCR used 60 Vbeta primers and 13 Jbeta primers. Clones were sequenced by immunoSEQ multiplex PCR, and TCRdb holds only the in-frame ones, with some missing. The sample lists some 130,000 clones; approximately 70% were seen once. The chain is built from TRBV6-1 and TRBJ1-4, with a tentative D call TRBD1 (6 bases). Sequenced input: PBMCs. The source of this sequence is a woman in her fifties or sixties in good health and CMV-seropositive. CDR3 sequence: CASTQGNEKLFF. The CDR3 DNA reads TGTGCCAGCACCCAGGGGAATGAAAAACTGTTTTTT.